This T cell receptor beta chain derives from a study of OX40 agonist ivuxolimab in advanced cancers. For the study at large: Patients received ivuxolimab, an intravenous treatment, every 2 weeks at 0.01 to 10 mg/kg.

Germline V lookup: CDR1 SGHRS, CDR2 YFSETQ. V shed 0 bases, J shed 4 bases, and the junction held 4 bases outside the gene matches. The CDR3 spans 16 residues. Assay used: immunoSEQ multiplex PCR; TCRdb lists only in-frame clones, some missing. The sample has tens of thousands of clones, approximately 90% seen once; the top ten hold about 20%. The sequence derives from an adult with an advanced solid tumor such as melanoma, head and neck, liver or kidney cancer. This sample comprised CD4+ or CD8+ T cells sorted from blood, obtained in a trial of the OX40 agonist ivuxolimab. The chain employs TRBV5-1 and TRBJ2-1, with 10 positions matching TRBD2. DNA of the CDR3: TGCGCCAGCAGCTTGGCTAGCGGGAGATGGTACAATGAGCAGTTCTTC. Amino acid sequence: CASSLASGRWYNEQFF.